The 19 T cell receptor beta chains in this list originate from one sample, sequenced in a study of cytomegalovirus exposure and HLA in healthy donors. It was with 60 Vbeta and 13 Jbeta primers that the PCR ran. Profiled with immunoSEQ multiplex PCR; TCRdb holds only in-frame clones, not every one. The table has 150,000 to 170,000 clones, roughly three quarters seen once. The sample consisted of PBMCs. All receptors come from a man aged 25-45 years in good health and CMV-seropositive.

On this clone itself: The identical CDR3 is also encoded by other nucleotide sequences in the sample. The chain combines TRBV18 with TRBJ2-7, with TRBD1 matching 10 bases. The CDR3 has 13 residues. The germline CDR1 and CDR2 sequences are KGHSH and LQKENI. Trimming cost V 3 bases and J 5 bases; bases outside gene matches: 1. The CDR3 region is CASSPGQGNEQYF. CDR3 sequence (DNA): TGTGCCAGCTCACCGGGACAGGGGAACGAGCAGTACTTC.

The chain has TRBV10-3 and TRBJ1-2; 11 nucleotides align to TRBD1. CDR3 length equals 17 residues. Germline CDR1 reads ENHRY; CDR2 reads SYGVKD. V shed 3 bases, J shed 2 bases, and the junction held 8 bases outside the gene matches. In DNA, the CDR3 is TGTGCCATCAGTGACCGGGACAGGGGGATAAGGAACTATGGCTACACCTTC. Amino acid sequence: CAISDRDRGIRNYGYTF.

In DNA form, the CDR3 reads TGTGCCAGCAGGTCAGGTGATAGCAATCAGCCCCAGCATTTT. This translates into CASRSGDSNQPQHF. The rearrangement links TRBV7-3 to TRBJ1-5; D is unclear. The V gene lost 6 bases and the J gene lost 0 bases, with 9 bases spanning the gap. This CDR3 is built from 14 residues. Germline CDR1 and CDR2: SGHTA and FQGTGA.

Comment on this clone: Additional DNA sequences in this sample encode the identical CDR3. The rearrangement joins TRBV28 to TRBJ2-7; D call uncertain. V lost 2 bases to trimming and J lost 0 bases, with 5 bases between them. The CDR3 totals 13 residues. CDR1 is MDHEN, CDR2 SYDVKM, per germline. The CDR3 sequence: CASSLPSSYEQYF. The CDR3 bases are TGTGCCAGCAGTTTACCCTCCTCCTACGAGCAGTACTTC.

The chain carries TRBV7-9 and TRBJ1-4; D is perhaps TRBD1 (5 bases). V was cut by 1 base and J by 4 bases, with 7 bases left in between. The CDR3 sequence is 14 residues long. CDR1 and CDR2 (germline): SEHNR, FQNEAQ (reference sequence). The CDR3 DNA reads TGTGCCAGCAGCTTAGAACAGGTTAATGAAAAACTGTTTTTT. Its translation is CASSLEQVNEKLFF.

This clone showed up just a few times. This rearrangement joins TRBV11-1 to TRBJ2-1, with TRBD1 matching over 7 bases. Germline CDR1 and CDR2: SGHAT and FQDESV (reference sequence). V gave up 7 bases and J gave up 0 bases; unmatched junction bases: 9. This CDR3 has 16 residues. The CDR3 protein is CASNRRTGDSYNEQFF. In DNA form, the CDR3 reads TGTGCCAGCAACCGCCGGACAGGAGACTCCTACAATGAGCAGTTCTTC. The variable domain in full, with the rest retrieved from reference TRBV11-1 and TRBJ2-1, is EAEVAQSPRYKITEKSQAVAFWCDPISGHATLYWYRQILGQGPELLVQFQDESVVDDSQLPKDRFSAERLKGVDSTLKIQPAELGDSAMYLCASNRRTGDSYNEQFFGPGTRLTVL.

The chain links TRBV7-9 to TRBJ2-7; 8 nucleotides agree with TRBD2. The V gene end was trimmed by 1 base and the J gene end by 2 bases; junction bases not matched to a gene: 4. The CDR3 is 15 residues long. Per germline, CDR1 SEHNR and CDR2 FQNEAQ (reference sequence). CDR3 nucleotide sequence: TGTGCCAGCAGCTTAGGAGCGGGAGATCCCTACGAGCAGTACTTC. Its protein is CASSLGAGDPYEQYF. The variable domain in full, with the rest retrieved from reference TRBV7-9 and TRBJ2-7, is DTGVSQNPRHKITKRGQNVTFRCDPISEHNRLYWYRQTLGQGPEFLTYFQNEAQLEKSRLLSDRFSAERPKGSFSTLEIQRTEQGDSAMYLCASSLGAGDPYEQYFGPGTRLTVT.

The V call is TRBV9, the J call TRBJ1-5; weak D call: TRBD1 (5 bases). Germline CDR1 is SGDLS and CDR2 is YYNGEE. The V and J ends lost 4 bases and 8 bases respectively, with 19 bases between them. This CDR3 is built from 15 residues. The CDR3 loop reads CASSSGRTSGEPQHF. In DNA form, the CDR3 reads TGTGCCAGCAGCTCCGGTCGGACGTCGGGGGAGCCCCAGCATTTT.

The chain links TRBV13 to TRBJ2-7, with D possibly being TRBD1 (5 bases). V dropped 0 bases and J dropped 1 base, with 10 bases sitting between them. The length of the CDR3 is 15 residues. Germline V gene data show CDR1 as PRHDT and CDR2 as FYEKMQ (reference sequence). CDR3: CASSLGGPMSYEQYF. In DNA form, the CDR3 reads TGTGCCAGCAGCTTAGGGGGGCCTATGTCCTACGAGCAGTACTTC.

The chain carries TRBV2 and TRBJ1-6, with 9 positions matching TRBD1. Trimming at V came to 4 bases and at J to 7 bases, leaving 5 bases not matched to a gene. The germline V gene has CDR1 SNHLY and CDR2 FYNNEI. This CDR3 region has 15 residues. CDR3 sequence (DNA): TGTGCCAGCAGTGTTACGGACAGGGGAAATTCACCCCTCCACTTT. It codes for CASSVTDRGNSPLHF.

The chain uses TRBV30 and TRBJ2-7; D is ambiguous. From germline, CDR1 is GTSNPN and CDR2 SVGIG (reference sequence). This CDR3 has 13 amino acids. The V and J ends lost 2 bases and 3 bases respectively, with 11 bases between them. CDR3 DNA: TGTGCCTGGAGTACTGGAACGGGCTACGAGCAGTACTTC. Encoded protein: CAWSTGTGYEQYF.

The J gene is TRBJ1-3, the V gene TRBV29-1; D gene unclear. V was clipped by 3 bases and J by 4 bases, with 16 bases between them. Germline CDR1 SQVTM, CDR2 ANQGSEA. The CDR3 has 15 amino acids. DNA of the CDR3: TGCAGCGTTGACAGCCCCAGCGGTTACGGAAACACCATATATTTT. It translates to CSVDSPSGYGNTIYF.

V usage is TRBV7-6 and J usage is TRBJ2-5; tentative D call: TRBD1 (6 bases). The germline V gene encodes CDR1 SGHVS and CDR2 FNYEAQ. The CDR3 extends over 14 amino acids. V gave up 0 bases and J gave up 5 bases, with 10 bases separating them. In DNA form, the CDR3 reads TGTGCCAGCAGCTTAGCGGGACAAAGGGAGACCCAGTACTTC. Protein product: CASSLAGQRETQYF.

The rearrangement joins TRBV5-5 to TRBJ1-5; D perhaps matches TRBD1 (5 bases). In germline, CDR1 is SGHKS, CDR2 YYEKEE (reference sequence). The CDR3 spans 16 residues. Trimming removed 0 bases from V and 5 bases from J, with 15 bases in between. CDR3 bases: TGTGCCAGCAGCTTGGTGGCAACAGGCCTATATCAGCCCCAGCATTTT. Translating gives CASSLVATGLYQPQHF.

The chain joins TRBV18 to TRBJ1-4; tentative D call: TRBD1 (5 bases). Trimming pared 3 bases from V and 8 bases from J, leaving 10 bases between. CDR3 length equals 13 residues. Per the germline V gene, CDR1 is KGHSH and CDR2 is LQKENI. The CDR3 sequence: CASSPGPREKLFF. DNA of the CDR3: TGTGCCAGCTCACCGGGGCCAAGAGAAAAACTGTTTTTT.

The rearrangement joins TRBV19 to TRBJ1-1; D remains unclear. The germline V and J ends were trimmed by 3 bases and 3 bases, with 14 bases remaining between them. The germline V gene has CDR1 LNHDA and CDR2 SQIVND (reference sequence). The CDR3 is 15 amino acids. The CDR3 here is CASSIDTRRHTEAFF. The DNA of the CDR3 is TGTGCCAGTAGTATCGACACCCGAAGGCACACTGAAGCTTTCTTT.

CDR3 sequence (DNA): TGTGCCAGCAGCCCGGACTGGAGAGCCCCCGCAGGCTACACCTTC. Encoded protein: CASSPDWRAPAGYTF. The chain recombines TRBV7-3 with TRBJ1-2; the D is unclear. The CDR3 contains 15 residues. Germline V gene data show CDR1 as SGHTA and CDR2 as FQGTGA. Trimming removed 5 bases at V and 8 bases at J, with 21 bases between. Using reference TRBV7-3 and TRBJ1-2 for the parts outside the CDR3, the full variable domain is GAGVSQTPSNKVTEKGKYVELRCDPISGHTALYWYRQSLGQGPEFLIYFQGTGAADDSGLPNDRFFAVRPEGSVSTLKIQRTERGDSAVYLCASSPDWRAPAGYTFGSGTRLTVV.

Here the CDR3 DNA reads TGTGCCAGCAGTTACAGGGGAGTGGGGGCCAAAAACATTCAGTACTTC. This encodes CASSYRGVGAKNIQYF. This chain links TRBV28 with TRBJ2-4, with 7 bases identical to TRBD1. From germline, CDR1 is MDHEN and CDR2 SYDVKM. The CDR3 is 16 residues long. With 4 bases clipped from V and 1 base from J, the junction kept 7 bases outside the gene matches.

The J gene is TRBJ1-2, the V gene TRBV7-3, with 7 bases fitting TRBD1. The CDR3 runs 15 residues. The germline gives CDR1 SGHTA, CDR2 FQGTGA. The trim removed 5 bases at V and 3 bases at J, leaving 9 bases unmatched. The CDR3 sequence is CASSPTTGIDYGYTF. As DNA, the CDR3 is TGTGCCAGCAGCCCTACGACAGGGATTGACTATGGCTACACCTTC.